This TCR beta chain was documented in a study of cytomegalovirus exposure and HLA in healthy donors. Regarding the study as a whole: The finding came from a later analysis; first-cohort TCR clusters tended to co-occur in the approximately 120 validation repertoires.

V was pared by 3 bases and J by 2 bases, with 3 bases of the junction left unmatched. This CDR3 has 14 amino acids. In germline, CDR1 is KGHSH, CDR2 LQKENI. With respect to this clone: Its antigen is undetermined.

The method was immunoSEQ multiplex PCR; TCRdb's version includes in-frame clones alone and lacks a portion of them. The sample holds 73,000 or so clones, 90% to 95% seen once. The rearrangement uses TRBV18 and TRBJ2-5, with 7 bases matching TRBD2. This clonotype was obtained from a woman between 18 and 29 years old in good health and CMV-seropositive. The sample was PBMCs. CDR3 sequence: CASSPTSPQETQYF. CDR3 DNA sequence: TGTGCCAGCTCACCGACTAGCCCTCAAGAGACCCAGTACTTC.